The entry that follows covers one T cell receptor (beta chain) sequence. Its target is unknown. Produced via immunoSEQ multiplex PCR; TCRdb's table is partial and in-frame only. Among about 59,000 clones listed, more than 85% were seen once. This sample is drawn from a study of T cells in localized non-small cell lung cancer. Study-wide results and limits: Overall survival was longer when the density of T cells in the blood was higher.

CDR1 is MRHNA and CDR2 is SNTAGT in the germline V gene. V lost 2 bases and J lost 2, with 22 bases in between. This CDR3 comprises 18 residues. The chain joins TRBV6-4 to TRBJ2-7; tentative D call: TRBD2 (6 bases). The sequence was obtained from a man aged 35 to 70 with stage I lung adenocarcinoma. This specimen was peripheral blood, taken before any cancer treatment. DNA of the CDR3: TGTGCCAGCAGTGACGCCCAAGCAGGCGGGGCTGTTACCTACGAGCAGTACTTC. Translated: CASSDAQAGGAVTYEQYF.